Below are 15 T cell receptor beta chains sequenced from a single sample in a study of cytomegalovirus exposure and HLA in healthy donors. The PCR used 60 Vbeta and 13 Jbeta primers. Libraries were prepared by immunoSEQ multiplex PCR; TCRdb keeps only in-frame clonotypes and omits some of them. The profile shows fewer than 250,000 clones, around 83% of them singletons. Sequencing was done on a sample of PBMCs. Receptors originate from a woman aged 45-60 years in good health and CMV-seropositive.

V and J are TRBV6-4 and TRBJ1-6; D ambiguous. The V end was cut by 3 bases, the J end by 10 bases, with 13 bases between. In germline, CDR1 is MRHNA, CDR2 SNTAGT. The length of the CDR3 is 14 residues. The CDR3 region has the DNA TGTGCCAGCAGTGAGGGCCGAGGGAAATCACCCCTCCACTTT. It is translated as CASSEGRGKSPLHF.

The CDR3 sequence: CASSLDSEAFF. In DNA, the CDR3 is TGCGCCAGCAGCCTCGACAGTGAAGCTTTCTTT. This chain links TRBV5-1 with TRBJ1-1; D perhaps matches TRBD1 (5 bases). Germline assignment: CDR1 SGHRS and CDR2 YFSETQ. V was pared by 4 bases and J by 7 bases, with 8 bases between. CDR3 size: 11 residues.

The CDR3 region has the DNA TGTGCCAGCAGTTTATCCGGCGGAGCTAATGAAAAACTGTTTTTT. Protein: CASSLSGGANEKLFF. The V call is TRBV27, the J call TRBJ1-4, with unresolved D. Germline V gene lookup returns CDR1 MNHEY and CDR2 SMNVEV (reference sequence). V was clipped by 0 bases and J by 3 bases, with 8 bases between them. The CDR3 is made up of 15 amino acids.

This clone was detected only a few times. The CDR3 is CSASVPERSTEAFF. CDR3 bases: TGCAGCGCTTCTGTCCCAGAACGCTCCACTGAAGCTTTCTTT. The genes are TRBV29-1 and TRBJ1-1; D is ambiguous. CDR3 length: 14 residues. CDR1 is SQVTM, CDR2 ANQGSEA, per germline. The germline V and J ends were trimmed by 7 bases and 4 bases, with 19 bases remaining between them.

CDR3 amino acids: CASSLARLGGLAKTDTQYF. CDR3 nucleotides: TGTGCCAGCAGCTTAGCGCGTTTGGGGGGACTAGCGAAAACAGATACGCAGTATTTT. The V and J genes are TRBV11-2 and TRBJ2-3, with 10 bases aligning to TRBD2. Germline V gene lookup returns CDR1 SGHAT and CDR2 FQNNGV. The J segment lost 3 bases and the V segment lost 1 base, leaving 13 bases of the junction unmatched. The CDR3 covers 19 residues. Together with reference TRBV11-2 and TRBJ2-3, the CDR3 gives the full variable domain: EAGVAQSPRYKIIEKRQSVAFWCNPISGHATLYWYQQILGQGPKLLIQFQNNGVVDDSQLPKDRFSAERLKGVDSTLKIQPAKLEDSAVYLCASSLARLGGLAKTDTQYFGPGTRLTVL.

This clone occurred a few times. The V and J genes are TRBV6-4 and TRBJ2-1, with 10 bases fitting TRBD1. The trim removed 2 bases at V and 3 bases at J, leaving 1 base unmatched. The CDR3 spans 15 residues. CDR1 is MRHNA, CDR2 SNTAGT, per germline. CDR3 DNA sequence: TGTGCCAGCAGTGACGGGACAGGGGACTACAATGAGCAGTTCTTC. Translation gives CASSDGTGDYNEQFF.

V gene TRBV5-1 combines with J gene TRBJ2-3, with TRBD2 matching over 14 bases. The germline V gene encodes CDR1 SGHRS and CDR2 YFSETQ. The CDR3 is 17 residues long. V lost 4 bases and J lost 5; bases outside the gene matches: 9. The DNA of the CDR3 is TGCGCCAGCAGCCCACTGACTAGCGGGGGGGCGGGAGATACGCAGTATTTT. It codes for CASSPLTSGGAGDTQYF.

The rearrangement joins TRBV28 to TRBJ1-1; tentatively, D is TRBD1 (5 bases). Trimming stripped 6 bases from V and 3 bases from J, with 14 bases between. The germline V gene has CDR1 MDHEN and CDR2 SYDVKM. The CDR3 contains 14 residues. The CDR3 region has the DNA TGTGCCAGCAGCTCGGTAGGGGATCACACTGAAGCTTTCTTT. Translating gives CASSSVGDHTEAFF.

The chain combines TRBV7-8 with TRBJ1-2, with 7 positions matching TRBD1. CDR1 and CDR2 from the germline V gene are SGHVS and FQNEAQ. The CDR3 has 14 amino acids. V was clipped by 5 bases and J by 1 base; unmatched bases: 4. The CDR3 nucleotides read TGTGCCAGCAGCCGGACAGGACATAACTATGGCTACACCTTC. Translated, it gives CASSRTGHNYGYTF.

The chain joins TRBV28 to TRBJ1-5, with 8 bases fitting TRBD1. The germline V gene has CDR1 MDHEN and CDR2 SYDVKM. The ends lost 0 bases at V and 4 bases at J; junction bases unmatched: 5. The length of the CDR3 is 16 residues. CDR3 sequence reads: CASSLWGQGANQPQHF. Written as DNA, the CDR3 is TGTGCCAGCAGTTTATGGGGGCAGGGGGCGAATCAGCCCCAGCATTTT.

This chain connects TRBV5-1 to TRBJ2-6; 9 bases match TRBD1. V shed 0 bases, J shed 0 bases, and the junction held 1 base outside the gene matches. This CDR3 is 17 amino acids long. Looked up from germline, CDR1 is SGHRS and CDR2 is YFSETQ. CDR3 residues: CASSLGTGVSGANVLTF. The DNA for the CDR3 is TGCGCCAGCAGCTTGGGGACAGGGGTCTCTGGGGCCAACGTCCTGACTTTC.

Worth noting for this clone: A read error may account for a junction end that differs from germline. This rearrangement joins TRBV18 to TRBJ1-3; D gene ambiguous. Germline lookup yields CDR1 KGHSH and CDR2 LQKENI. The CDR3 is 15 amino acids. For the CDR3, the DNA is TGTGCCAGCTCATACGACTCAGACTCTGGAAACACCATGTATTTT. Translated, it gives CASSYDSDSGNTMYF.

The genes are TRBV18 and TRBJ1-1; D not resolved. The CDR3 runs to 12 residues. The germline gives CDR1 KGHSH, CDR2 LQKENI. The V end lost 3 bases, the J end lost 8 bases, and 10 bases lay between the germline ends. DNA for the CDR3: TGTGCCAGCTCACCCTCGGGAGGGGAAGCTTTCTTT. Protein: CASSPSGGEAFF.

The chain combines TRBV7-3 with TRBJ2-3, with D perhaps TRBD2 (7 bases). This CDR3 region has 15 residues. The germline V and J ends were trimmed by 2 bases and 0 bases, with 9 bases remaining between them. Germline CDR1 is SGHTA and CDR2 is FQGTGA. In DNA form, the CDR3 reads TGTGCCAGCAGCTTAGGGGGGGCTAGCACAGATACGCAGTATTTT. It encodes CASSLGGASTDTQYF.

The genes are TRBV29-1 and TRBJ2-1; tentatively, D is TRBD1 (5 bases). CDR3 length equals 10 residues. The germline V gene has CDR1 SQVTM and CDR2 ANQGSEA. Trimming removed 4 bases from V and 12 bases from J, with 10 bases in between. DNA of the CDR3: TGCAGCGTTGGCGACAGTGCGCAGTTCTTC. Translated, it gives CSVGDSAQFF.